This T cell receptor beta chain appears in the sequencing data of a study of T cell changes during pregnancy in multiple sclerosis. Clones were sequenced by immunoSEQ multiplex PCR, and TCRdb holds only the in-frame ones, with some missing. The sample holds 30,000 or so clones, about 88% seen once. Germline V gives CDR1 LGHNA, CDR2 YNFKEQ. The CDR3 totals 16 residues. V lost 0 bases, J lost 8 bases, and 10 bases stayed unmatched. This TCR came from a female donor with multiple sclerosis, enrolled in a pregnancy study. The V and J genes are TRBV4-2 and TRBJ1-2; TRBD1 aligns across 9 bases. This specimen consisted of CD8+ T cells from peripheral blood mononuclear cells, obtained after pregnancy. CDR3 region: CASSQDLRDRAGGYTF. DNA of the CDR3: TGTGCCAGCAGCCAAGATCTCCGGGACAGGGCTGGGGGCTACACCTTC.